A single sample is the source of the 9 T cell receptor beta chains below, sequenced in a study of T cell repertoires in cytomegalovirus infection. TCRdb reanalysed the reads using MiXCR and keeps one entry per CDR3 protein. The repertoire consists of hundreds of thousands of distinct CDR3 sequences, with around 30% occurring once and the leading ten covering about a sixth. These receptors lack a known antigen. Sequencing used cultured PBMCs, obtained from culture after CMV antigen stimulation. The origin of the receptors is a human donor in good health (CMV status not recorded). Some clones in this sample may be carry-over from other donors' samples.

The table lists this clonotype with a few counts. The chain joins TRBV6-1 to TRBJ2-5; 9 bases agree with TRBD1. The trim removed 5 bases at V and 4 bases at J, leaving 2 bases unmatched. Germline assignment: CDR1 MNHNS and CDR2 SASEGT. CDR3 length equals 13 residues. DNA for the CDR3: TGTGCCAGCAGTTGGACAGGGGTAGAGACCCAGTACTTC. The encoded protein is CASSWTGVETQYF.

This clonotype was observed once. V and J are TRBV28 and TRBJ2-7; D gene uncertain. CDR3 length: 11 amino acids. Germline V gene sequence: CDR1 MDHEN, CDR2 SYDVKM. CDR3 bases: TGTGCCAGCAGCCAGACCTACGTGCAGTACGTC. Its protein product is CASSQTYVQYV.

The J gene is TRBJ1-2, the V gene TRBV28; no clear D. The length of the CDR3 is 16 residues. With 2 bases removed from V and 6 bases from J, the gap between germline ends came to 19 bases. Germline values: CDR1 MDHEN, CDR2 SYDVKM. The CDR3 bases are TGTGCCAGCAGTTTAATTCCCCACTATGACAAAAATGGCTACACCTTC. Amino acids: CASSLIPHYDKNGYTF.

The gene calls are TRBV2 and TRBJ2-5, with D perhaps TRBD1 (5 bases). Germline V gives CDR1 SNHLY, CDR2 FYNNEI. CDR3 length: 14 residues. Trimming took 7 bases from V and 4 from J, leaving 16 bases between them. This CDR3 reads CASTPFKGPETQYF. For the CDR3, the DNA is TGTGCCAGCACCCCGTTTAAGGGGCCAGAGACCCAGTACTTC.

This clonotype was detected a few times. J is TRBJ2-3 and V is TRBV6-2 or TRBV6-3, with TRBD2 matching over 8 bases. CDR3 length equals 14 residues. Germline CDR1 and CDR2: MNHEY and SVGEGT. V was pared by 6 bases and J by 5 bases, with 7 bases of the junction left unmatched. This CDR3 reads CASRSGRGGDTQYF. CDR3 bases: TGTGCCAGCAGAAGCGGGAGAGGGGGAGATACGCAGTATTTT.

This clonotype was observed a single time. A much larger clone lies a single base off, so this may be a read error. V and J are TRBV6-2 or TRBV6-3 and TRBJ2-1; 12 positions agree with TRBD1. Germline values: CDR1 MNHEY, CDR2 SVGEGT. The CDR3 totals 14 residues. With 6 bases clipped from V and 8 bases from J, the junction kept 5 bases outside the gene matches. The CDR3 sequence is CASSRGQGAYEQFF. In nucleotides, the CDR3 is TGTGCCAGCAGCCGGGGACAGGGGGCCTATGAGCAGTTCTTC.

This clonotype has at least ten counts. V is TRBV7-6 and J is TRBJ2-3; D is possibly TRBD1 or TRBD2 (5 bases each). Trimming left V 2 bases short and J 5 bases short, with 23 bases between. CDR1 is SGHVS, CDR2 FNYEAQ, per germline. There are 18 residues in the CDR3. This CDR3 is CASSLRGPGTLREDTQYF. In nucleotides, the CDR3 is TGTGCCAGCAGCTTAAGAGGGCCTGGCACCCTCAGGGAAGATACGCAGTATTTT.

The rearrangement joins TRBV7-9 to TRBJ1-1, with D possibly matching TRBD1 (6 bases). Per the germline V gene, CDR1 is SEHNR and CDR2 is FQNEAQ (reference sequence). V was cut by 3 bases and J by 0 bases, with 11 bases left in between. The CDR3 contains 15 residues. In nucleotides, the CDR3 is TGTGCCAGCAGCTTTGCGGACAGTATGAACACTGAAGCTTTCTTT. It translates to CASSFADSMNTEAFF.

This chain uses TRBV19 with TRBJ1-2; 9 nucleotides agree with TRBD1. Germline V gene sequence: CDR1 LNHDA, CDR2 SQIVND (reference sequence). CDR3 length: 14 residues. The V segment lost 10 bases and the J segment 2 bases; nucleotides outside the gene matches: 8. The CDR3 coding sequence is TGTGCCACACTCCGCGGACAGGGGAACTATGGCTACACCTTC. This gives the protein CATLRGQGNYGYTF.